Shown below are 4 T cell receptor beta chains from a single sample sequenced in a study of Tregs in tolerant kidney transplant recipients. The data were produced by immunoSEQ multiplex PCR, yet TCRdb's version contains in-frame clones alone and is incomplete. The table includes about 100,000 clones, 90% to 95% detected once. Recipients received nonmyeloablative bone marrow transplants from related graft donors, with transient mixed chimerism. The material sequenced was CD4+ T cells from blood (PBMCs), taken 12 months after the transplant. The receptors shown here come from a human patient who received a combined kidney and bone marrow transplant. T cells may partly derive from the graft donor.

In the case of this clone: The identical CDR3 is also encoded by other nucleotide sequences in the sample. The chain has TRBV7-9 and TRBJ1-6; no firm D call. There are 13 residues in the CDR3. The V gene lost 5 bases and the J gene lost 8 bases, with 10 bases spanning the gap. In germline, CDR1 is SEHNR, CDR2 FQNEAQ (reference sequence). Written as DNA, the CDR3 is TGTGCCAGCAGCGTAGTAGGAGATTCACCCCTCCACTTT. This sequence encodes CASSVVGDSPLHF.

The DNA of the CDR3 is TGTGCCAGTAGTTCCCTGACAGCATTCAACACCGGGGAGCTGTTTTTT. Residues: CASSSLTAFNTGELFF. The chain has TRBV19 and TRBJ2-2; a possible D gene is TRBD1 (5 bases). Germline assignment: CDR1 LNHDA and CDR2 SQIVND (reference sequence). The CDR3 runs 16 residues. The ends were cut back, 5 bases at V and 2 bases at J, with 15 bases in the middle.

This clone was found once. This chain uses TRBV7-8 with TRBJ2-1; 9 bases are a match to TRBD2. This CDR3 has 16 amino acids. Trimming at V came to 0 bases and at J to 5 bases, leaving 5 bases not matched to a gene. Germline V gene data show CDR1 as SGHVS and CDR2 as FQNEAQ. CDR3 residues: CASSLARIAGDNEQFF. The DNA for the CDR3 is TGTGCCAGCAGCTTAGCCCGCATAGCGGGGGACAATGAGCAGTTCTTC.

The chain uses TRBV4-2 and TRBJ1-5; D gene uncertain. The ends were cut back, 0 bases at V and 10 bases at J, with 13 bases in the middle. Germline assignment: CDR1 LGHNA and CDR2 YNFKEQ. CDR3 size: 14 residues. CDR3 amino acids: CASSQDSGTGPQHF. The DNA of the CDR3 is TGTGCCAGCAGCCAAGACTCGGGTACCGGTCCCCAGCATTTT.